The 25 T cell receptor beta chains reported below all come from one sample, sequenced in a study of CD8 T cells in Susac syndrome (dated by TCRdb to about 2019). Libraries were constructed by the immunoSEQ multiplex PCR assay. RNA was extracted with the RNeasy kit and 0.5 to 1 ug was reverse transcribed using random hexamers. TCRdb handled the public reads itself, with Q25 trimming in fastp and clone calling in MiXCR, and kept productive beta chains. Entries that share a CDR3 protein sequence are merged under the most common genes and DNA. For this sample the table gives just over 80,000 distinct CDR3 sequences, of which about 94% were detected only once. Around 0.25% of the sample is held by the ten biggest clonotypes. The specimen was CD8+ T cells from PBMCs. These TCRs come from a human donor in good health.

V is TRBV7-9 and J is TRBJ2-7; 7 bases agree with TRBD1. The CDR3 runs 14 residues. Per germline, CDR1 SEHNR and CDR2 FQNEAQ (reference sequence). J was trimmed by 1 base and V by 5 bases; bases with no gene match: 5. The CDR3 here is CASSTRDRSYEQYF. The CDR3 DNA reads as TGTGCCAGCAGCACTCGGGACAGATCCTACGAGCAGTACTTC.

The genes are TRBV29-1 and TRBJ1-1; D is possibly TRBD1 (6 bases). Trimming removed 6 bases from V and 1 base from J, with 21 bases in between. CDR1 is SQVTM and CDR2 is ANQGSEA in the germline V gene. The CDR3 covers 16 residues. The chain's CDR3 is CSVPLRGATPNTEAFF. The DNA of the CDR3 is TGCAGCGTCCCCTTGAGGGGGGCCACGCCGAACACTGAAGCTTTCTTT.

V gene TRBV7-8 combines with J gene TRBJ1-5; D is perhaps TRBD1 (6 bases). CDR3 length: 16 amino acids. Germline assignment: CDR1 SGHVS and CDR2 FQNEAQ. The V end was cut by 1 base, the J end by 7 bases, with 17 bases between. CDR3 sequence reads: CASSLVYRVGEQPQHF. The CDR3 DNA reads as TGTGCCAGCAGCTTAGTCTACAGGGTAGGGGAACAGCCCCAGCATTTT.

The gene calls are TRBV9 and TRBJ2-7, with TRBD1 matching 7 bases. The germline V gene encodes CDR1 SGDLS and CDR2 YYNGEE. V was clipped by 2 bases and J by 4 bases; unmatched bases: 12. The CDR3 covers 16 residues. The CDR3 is CASSVARDRGTYEQYF. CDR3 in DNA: TGTGCCAGCAGCGTTGCCAGGGACAGAGGGACGTACGAGCAGTACTTC.

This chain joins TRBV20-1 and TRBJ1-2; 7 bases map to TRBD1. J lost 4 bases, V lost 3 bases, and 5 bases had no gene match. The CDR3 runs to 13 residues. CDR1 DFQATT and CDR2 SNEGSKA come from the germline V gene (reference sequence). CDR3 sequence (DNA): TGCAGTGCTAGGAATCCAGGGGGCTATGGCTACACCTTC. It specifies CSARNPGGYGYTF.

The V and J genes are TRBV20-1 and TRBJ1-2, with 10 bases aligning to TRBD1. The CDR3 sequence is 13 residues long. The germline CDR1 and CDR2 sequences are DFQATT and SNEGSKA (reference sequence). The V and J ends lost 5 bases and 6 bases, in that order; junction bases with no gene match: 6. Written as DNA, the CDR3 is TGCAGTGCTTTTGGGACAGGGGCTAATGGCTACACCTTC. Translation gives CSAFGTGANGYTF.

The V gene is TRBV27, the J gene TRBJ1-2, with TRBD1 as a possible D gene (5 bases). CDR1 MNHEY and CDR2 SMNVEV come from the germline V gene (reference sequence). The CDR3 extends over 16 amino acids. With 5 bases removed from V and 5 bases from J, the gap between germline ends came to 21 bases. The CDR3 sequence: CASSPNPYGRVYGYTF. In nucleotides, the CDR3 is TGTGCCAGCAGTCCAAACCCCTATGGCAGGGTATATGGCTACACCTTC.

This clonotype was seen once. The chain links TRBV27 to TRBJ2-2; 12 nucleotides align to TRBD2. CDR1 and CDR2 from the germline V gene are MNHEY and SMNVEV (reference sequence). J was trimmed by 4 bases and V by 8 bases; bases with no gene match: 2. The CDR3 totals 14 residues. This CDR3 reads CASRLAGATGELFF. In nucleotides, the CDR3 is TGTGCCAGCCGACTAGCGGGAGCCACCGGGGAGCTGTTTTTT.

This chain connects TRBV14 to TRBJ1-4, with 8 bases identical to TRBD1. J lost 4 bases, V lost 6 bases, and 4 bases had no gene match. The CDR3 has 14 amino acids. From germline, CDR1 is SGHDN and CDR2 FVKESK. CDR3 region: CASRRTGINEKLFF. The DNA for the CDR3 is TGTGCCAGCAGGCGGACAGGGATTAATGAAAAACTGTTTTTT.

CDR3 sequence: CASRPGQAEETQYF. The CDR3 DNA is TGTGCCAGCAGGCCGGGACAGGCGGAAGAGACCCAGTACTTC. The chain is built from TRBV12-3 or TRBV12-4 and TRBJ2-5; 8 nucleotides line up with TRBD1. Germline trimming cut 6 bases from V and 3 bases from J; bases unmatched to any gene: 6. The CDR3 has 14 amino acids.

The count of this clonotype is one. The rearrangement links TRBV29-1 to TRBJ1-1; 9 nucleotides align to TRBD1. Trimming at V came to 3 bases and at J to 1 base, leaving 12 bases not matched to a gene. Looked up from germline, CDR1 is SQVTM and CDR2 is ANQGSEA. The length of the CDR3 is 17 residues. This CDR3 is CSVDPALWTGANTEAFF. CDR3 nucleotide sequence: TGCAGCGTTGATCCGGCTCTATGGACAGGGGCGAACACTGAAGCTTTCTTT.

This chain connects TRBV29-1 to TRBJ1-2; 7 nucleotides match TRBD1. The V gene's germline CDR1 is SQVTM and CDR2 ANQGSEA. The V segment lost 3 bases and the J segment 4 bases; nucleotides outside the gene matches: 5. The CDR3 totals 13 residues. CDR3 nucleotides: TGCAGCGTTGACGGGACAGACATCTATGGCTACACCTTC. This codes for CSVDGTDIYGYTF.

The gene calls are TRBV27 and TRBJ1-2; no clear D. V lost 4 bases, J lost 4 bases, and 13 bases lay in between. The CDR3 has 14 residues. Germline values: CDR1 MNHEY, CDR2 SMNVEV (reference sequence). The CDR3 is CASSSWEDSYGYTF. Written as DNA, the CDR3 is TGTGCCAGCAGTTCCTGGGAGGATAGCTATGGCTACACCTTC.

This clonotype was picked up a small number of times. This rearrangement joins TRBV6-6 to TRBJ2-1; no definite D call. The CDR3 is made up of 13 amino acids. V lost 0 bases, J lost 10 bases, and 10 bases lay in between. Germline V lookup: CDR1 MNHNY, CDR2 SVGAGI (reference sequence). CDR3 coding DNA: TGTGCCAGCAGTTACTCTCCATCAGCCGAGCAGTTCTTC. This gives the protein CASSYSPSAEQFF.

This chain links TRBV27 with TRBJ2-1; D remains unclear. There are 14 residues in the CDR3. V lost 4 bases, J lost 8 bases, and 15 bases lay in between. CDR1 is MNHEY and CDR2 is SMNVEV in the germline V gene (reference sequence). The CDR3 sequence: CASSSPPSFHEQFF. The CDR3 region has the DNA TGTGCCAGCAGTTCTCCCCCTAGTTTTCATGAGCAGTTCTTC.

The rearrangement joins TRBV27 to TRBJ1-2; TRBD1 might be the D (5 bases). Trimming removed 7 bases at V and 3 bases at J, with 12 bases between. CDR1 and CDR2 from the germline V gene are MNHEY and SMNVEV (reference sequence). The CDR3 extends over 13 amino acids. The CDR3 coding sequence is TGTGCCAGCACCCCTAGGGGCGACTATGGCTACACCTTC. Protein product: CASTPRGDYGYTF.

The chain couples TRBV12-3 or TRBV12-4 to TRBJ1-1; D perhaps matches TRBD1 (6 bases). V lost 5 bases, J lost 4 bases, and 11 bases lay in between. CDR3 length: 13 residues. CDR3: CASSPTGSTEAFF. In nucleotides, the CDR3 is TGTGCCAGCAGTCCAACAGGGTCCACTGAAGCTTTCTTT.

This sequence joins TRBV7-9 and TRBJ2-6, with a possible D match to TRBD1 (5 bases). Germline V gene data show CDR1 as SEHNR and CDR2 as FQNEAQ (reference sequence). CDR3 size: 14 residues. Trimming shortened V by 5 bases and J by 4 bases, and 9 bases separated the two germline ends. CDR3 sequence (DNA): TGTGCCAGCAGCCAGGGCTCCGGGGCCAACGTCCTGACTTTC. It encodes CASSQGSGANVLTF.

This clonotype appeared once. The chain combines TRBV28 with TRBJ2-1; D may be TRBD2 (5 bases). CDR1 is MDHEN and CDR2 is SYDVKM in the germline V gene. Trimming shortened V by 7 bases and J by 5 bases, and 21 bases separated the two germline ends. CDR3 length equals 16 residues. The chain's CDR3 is CASNPPPSPMNNEQFF. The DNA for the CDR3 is TGTGCCAGCAACCCTCCTCCTAGCCCTATGAACAATGAGCAGTTCTTC.

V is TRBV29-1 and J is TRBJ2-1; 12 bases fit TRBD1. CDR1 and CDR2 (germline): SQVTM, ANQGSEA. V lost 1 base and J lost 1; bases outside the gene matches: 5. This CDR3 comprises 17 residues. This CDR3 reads CSVEVGTGGKSYNEQFF. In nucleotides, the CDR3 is TGCAGCGTTGAAGTGGGGACAGGGGGCAAGTCCTACAATGAGCAGTTCTTC.

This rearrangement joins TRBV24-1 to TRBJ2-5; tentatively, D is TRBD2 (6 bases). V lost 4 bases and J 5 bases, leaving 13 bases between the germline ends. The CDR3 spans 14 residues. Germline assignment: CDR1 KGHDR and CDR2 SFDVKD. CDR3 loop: CATSEVREVETQYF. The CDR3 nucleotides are TGTGCCACCAGTGAGGTAAGGGAGGTGGAGACCCAGTACTTC.

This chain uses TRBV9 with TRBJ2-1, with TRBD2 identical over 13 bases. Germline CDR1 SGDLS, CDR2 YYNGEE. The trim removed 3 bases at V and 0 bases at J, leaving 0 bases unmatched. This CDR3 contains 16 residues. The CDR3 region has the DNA TGTGCCAGCAGCGGGACTAGCGGGAGCTCCTACAATGAGCAGTTCTTC. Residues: CASSGTSGSSYNEQFF.

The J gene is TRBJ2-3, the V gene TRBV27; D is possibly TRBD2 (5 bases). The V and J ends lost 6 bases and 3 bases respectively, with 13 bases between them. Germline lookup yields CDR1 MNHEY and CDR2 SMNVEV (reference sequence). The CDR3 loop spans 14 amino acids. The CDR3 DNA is TGTGCCAGCAGCATGGGTCGGGGTACAGATACGCAGTATTTT. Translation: CASSMGRGTDTQYF.

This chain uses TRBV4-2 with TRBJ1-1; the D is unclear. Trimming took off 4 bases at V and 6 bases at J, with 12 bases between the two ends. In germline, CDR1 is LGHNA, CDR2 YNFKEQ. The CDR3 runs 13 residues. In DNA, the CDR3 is TGTGCCAGCAGCCCAAGCGCGGTGTCTGAAGCTTTCTTT. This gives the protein CASSPSAVSEAFF.

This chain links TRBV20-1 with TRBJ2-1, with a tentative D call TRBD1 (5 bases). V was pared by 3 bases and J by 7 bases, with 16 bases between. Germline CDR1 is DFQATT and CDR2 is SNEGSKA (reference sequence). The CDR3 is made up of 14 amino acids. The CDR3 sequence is CSARGQLPANEQFF. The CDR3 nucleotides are TGCAGTGCTAGGGGGCAGTTACCGGCGAATGAGCAGTTCTTC.